Following are 9 T cell receptor beta chains from one sample sequenced in a study of identical twins. TCRdb re-called the 5' RACE reads with MiXCR, one entry per CDR3 protein. The sample gives approximately 220,000 distinct CDR3 sequences, around 8.1% of which show up once; approximately 2% is in the top ten. This same sample was also taken into another study, of yellow fever vaccine responses in identical twins.

The material sequenced was memory (CD45RO+) T cells sorted from blood. The receptors here all came from a young woman in good health.

This clonotype occurred many times. The chain joins TRBV27 to TRBJ2-7; tentatively, D is TRBD1 or TRBD2 (5 bases each). Trimming took off 7 bases at V and 6 bases at J, with 16 bases between the two ends. The CDR3 extends over 13 amino acids. Germline CDR1 MNHEY, CDR2 SMNVEV (reference sequence). CDR3 bases: TGTGCCAGCAACCCTATTGGGGGTGGCGAGCAGTACTTC. Amino acids: CASNPIGGGEQYF.

The chain has TRBV28 and TRBJ2-5, with 9 bases lining up with TRBD2. V lost 6 bases, J lost 5 bases, and 7 bases stayed unmatched. The germline V gene has CDR1 MDHEN and CDR2 SYDVKM. The CDR3 extends over 14 amino acids. The CDR3 spells CASSKSGGLETQYF. The DNA of the CDR3 is TGTGCCAGCAGCAAGAGCGGGGGGCTCGAGACCCAGTACTTC.

This clonotype was counted ten times or more. The CDR3 bases are TGTGCCAGCAGACGCGACAGGGGCTCCCAAGAGACCCAGTACTTC. Translated: CASRRDRGSQETQYF. The gene calls are TRBV6-1 and TRBJ2-5, with 8 bases fitting TRBD1. This CDR3 spans 15 amino acids. Germline values: CDR1 MNHNS, CDR2 SASEGT. V dropped 6 bases and J dropped 1; count of bases not matched to a gene: 7.

This clonotype was seen more than once but under ten times. The chain is built from TRBV5-1 and TRBJ2-3; weak D call: TRBD2 (6 bases). V lost 7 bases and J lost 5, with 17 bases in between. Germline CDR1 is SGHRS and CDR2 is YFSETQ. The CDR3 is made up of 14 amino acids. Written as DNA, the CDR3 is TGCGCCAGCTCGCTGGGACTGGAGAAAGATACGCAGTATTTT. Its protein product is CASSLGLEKDTQYF.

A word on this clonotype: Germline is not matched at one junction end, which may reflect a read error. As DNA, the CDR3 is TGTGCCAGCAGCCAAAGAAGGGGTATCACTGAAGCTTCCTTT. As protein: CASSQRRGITEASF. The chain recombines TRBV3-1 with TRBJ1-1; perhaps TRBD1 as D (5 bases). Looked up from germline, CDR1 is LGHDT and CDR2 is YNNKEL (reference sequence). CDR3 size: 14 residues. Variable domain in full (rest from reference TRBV3-1 and TRBJ1-1): DTAVSQTPKYLVTQMGNDKSIKCEQNLGHDTMYWYKQDSKKFLKIMFSYNNKELIINETVPNRFSPKSPDKAHLNLHINSLELGDSAVYFCASSQRRGITEASFGQGTRLTVV.

This clonotype was observed many times. J is TRBJ2-1 and V is TRBV10-3; unclear D gene. Germline lookup yields CDR1 ENHRY and CDR2 SYGVKD. The CDR3 covers 11 residues. V lost 3 bases, J lost 6 bases, and 3 bases lay in between. CDR3 bases: TGTGCCATCAGTGAACTCAATGAGCAGTTCTTC. It codes for CAISELNEQFF.

This clonotype turned up a few times. The chain has TRBV12-3 or TRBV12-4 and TRBJ2-2; D is possibly TRBD1 (5 bases). The CDR3 is made up of 15 amino acids. V shed 3 bases and J shed 1 base, with 9 bases lying between them. The CDR3 region has the DNA TGTGCCAGCAGTTTTTGGACAAAGAACACCGGGGAGCTGTTTTTT. Its translation: CASSFWTKNTGELFF.

This chain links TRBV2 with TRBJ2-7, with D maybe TRBD2 (5 bases). Germline CDR1 reads SNHLY; CDR2 reads FYNNEI. The CDR3 consists of 14 residues. Trimming pared 3 bases from V and 2 bases from J, leaving 11 bases between. This chain's CDR3 is CASSEVQRAYEQYF. The DNA for the CDR3 is TGTGCCAGCAGTGAGGTGCAGAGGGCCTACGAGCAGTACTTC.

Many counts were recorded for this clonotype. V is TRBV3-1 and J is TRBJ1-1; the D gene is possibly TRBD1 (6 bases). The CDR3 extends over 14 amino acids. The germline V and J ends were trimmed by 0 bases and 5 bases, with 10 bases remaining between them. Germline CDR1 LGHDT, CDR2 YNNKEL (reference sequence). The chain's CDR3 is CASSQDGGGTEAFF. Here the CDR3 DNA reads TGTGCCAGCAGCCAAGACGGGGGCGGAACTGAAGCTTTCTTT.